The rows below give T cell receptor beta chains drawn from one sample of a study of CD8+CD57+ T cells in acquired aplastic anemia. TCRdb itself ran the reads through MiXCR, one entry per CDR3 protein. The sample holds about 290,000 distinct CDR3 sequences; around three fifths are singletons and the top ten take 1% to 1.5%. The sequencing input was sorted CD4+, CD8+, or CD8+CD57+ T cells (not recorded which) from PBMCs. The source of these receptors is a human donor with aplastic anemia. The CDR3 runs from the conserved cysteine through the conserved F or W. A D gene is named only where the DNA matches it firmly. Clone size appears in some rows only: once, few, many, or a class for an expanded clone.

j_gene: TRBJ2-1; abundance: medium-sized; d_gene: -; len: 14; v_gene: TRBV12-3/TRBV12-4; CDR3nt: TGTGCCAGCAGTCAGGCACCCGGAGCGATACAGCAGTTCTTC; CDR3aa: CASSQAPGAIQQFF
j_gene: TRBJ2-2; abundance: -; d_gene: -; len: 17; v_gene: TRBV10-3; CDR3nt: TGTGCCATCAGTCCTAAGCGGGGACAGTGGAACACCGGGGAGCTGTTTTTT; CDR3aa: CAISPKRGQWNTGELFF
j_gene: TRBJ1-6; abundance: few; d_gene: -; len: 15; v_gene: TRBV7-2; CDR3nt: TGTGCCAGCAGCTTAGCGAAGGTCGCAAATTCACCCCTCCACTTT; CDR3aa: CASSLAKVANSPLHF
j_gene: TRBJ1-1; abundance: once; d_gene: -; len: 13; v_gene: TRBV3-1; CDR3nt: TGTGCCAGCAGCCACAACAGGGCCACTGAAGCTTTCTTT; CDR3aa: CASSHNRATEAFF
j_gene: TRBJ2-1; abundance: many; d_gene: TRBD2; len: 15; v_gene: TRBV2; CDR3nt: TGTGCCAGCAGGGAGACTAGCGGGGGGATAGGCGAGCAGTTCTTC; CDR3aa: CASRETSGGIGEQFF
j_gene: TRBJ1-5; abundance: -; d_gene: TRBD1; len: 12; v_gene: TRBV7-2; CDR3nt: TGTGCCAGCAGCTTTGACAGGGGACCCCAGCATTTT; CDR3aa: CASSFDRGPQHF
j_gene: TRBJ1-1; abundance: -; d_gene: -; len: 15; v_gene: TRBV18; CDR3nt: TGTGCCAGCTCACCATCGGCAGGGAGGAACACTGAAGCTTCCTTT; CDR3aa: CASSPSAGRNTEASF
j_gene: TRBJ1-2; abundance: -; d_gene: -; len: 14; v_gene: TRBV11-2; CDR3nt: TGTGCCAGCAGCTTAGATAGAGGATCAGGTGGCTACACCTTC; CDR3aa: CASSLDRGSGGYTF
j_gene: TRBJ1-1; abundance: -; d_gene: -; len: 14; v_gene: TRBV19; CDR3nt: TGTGCCAGTAGTACGGGACGTCAGGCAATTGAAGCTTTCTTT; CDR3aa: CASSTGRQAIEAFF
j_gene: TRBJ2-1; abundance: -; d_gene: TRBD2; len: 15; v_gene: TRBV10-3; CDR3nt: TGTGCCATCAGTCACGGGACTAGCGACTACAATGAGCAGTTCTTC; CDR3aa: CAISHGTSDYNEQFF
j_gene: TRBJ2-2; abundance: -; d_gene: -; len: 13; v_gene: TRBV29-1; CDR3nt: TGCAGCGTTGGGCAGGTGGGGACCGGGGAGCTGTTTTTT; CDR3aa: CSVGQVGTGELFF
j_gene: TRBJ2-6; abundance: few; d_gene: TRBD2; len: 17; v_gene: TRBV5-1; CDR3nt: TGCGCCAGCAGCTTGGTAAGCGGGGGTTCTGGGGCCAACGTCCTGACTTTC; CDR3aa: CASSLVSGGSGANVLTF
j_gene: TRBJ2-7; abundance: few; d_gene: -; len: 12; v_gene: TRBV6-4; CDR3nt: TGTGCCAGCAGTGACTCTGCCTACGAGCAGTACTTC; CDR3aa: CASSDSAYEQYF
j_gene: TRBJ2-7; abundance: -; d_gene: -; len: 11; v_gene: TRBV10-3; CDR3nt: TGTGCCATCAGTCCCAACTGTGAGCAGTACTTC; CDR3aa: CAISPNCEQYF
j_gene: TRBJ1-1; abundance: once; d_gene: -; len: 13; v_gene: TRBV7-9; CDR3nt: TGCGCCAGCAGCTCGGCGGGACGACTGGAAGCTTTCTTT; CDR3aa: CASSSAGRLEAFF
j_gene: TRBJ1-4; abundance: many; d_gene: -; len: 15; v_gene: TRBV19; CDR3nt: TGTGCCAGTAGTCACCGGGGCCCGCCTAGGGAGGAACTGTTTTTT; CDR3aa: CASSHRGPPREELFF
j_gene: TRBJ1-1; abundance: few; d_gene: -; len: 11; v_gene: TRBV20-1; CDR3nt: TGCAGTGCTAGGGACAACACTGAAGCTTTCTTT; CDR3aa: CSARDNTEAFF